This TCR beta chain emerged from a study of glioma-infiltrating T cells. The CDR3 has 16 amino acids. The germline V gene has CDR1 MNHEY and CDR2 SMNVEV (reference sequence). The germline V and J ends were trimmed by 1 base and 10 bases, with 17 bases remaining between them. This clonotype is a singleton in its sample. Its antigen is still unknown. Amplification of TCR alpha and beta CDR3 regions from RNA used iRepertoire nested multiplex PCR. One-step reverse transcription and amplification started from approximately 100-400 ng of tissue mRNA or PBMC total RNA. TCRdb used MiXCR to reprocess the multiplex PCR reads, holding one entry per CDR3 protein. The table shows tens of thousands of distinct CDR3 sequences, with 35% to 45% occurring only once. General study points: Above-expected tissue-blood divergence occurred in all gliomas, most in low-grade ones. Tissue and blood shared very few CDR3 sequences.

This rearrangement joins TRBV27 to TRBJ1-6, with D perhaps TRBD1 (5 bases). The source of this sequence is a human donor with low-grade glioma or glioblastoma, undergoing nonglioma brain surgery, or in good health (not recorded which). Sequenced input: glioma tissue, nonneoplastic brain tissue, or PBMCs (not recorded which). CDR3 sequence: CASSLFRGSVNSPLHF. The CDR3 coding sequence is TGTGCCAGCAGTTTATTTCGGGGCAGCGTTAACTCACCCCTCCACTTT.